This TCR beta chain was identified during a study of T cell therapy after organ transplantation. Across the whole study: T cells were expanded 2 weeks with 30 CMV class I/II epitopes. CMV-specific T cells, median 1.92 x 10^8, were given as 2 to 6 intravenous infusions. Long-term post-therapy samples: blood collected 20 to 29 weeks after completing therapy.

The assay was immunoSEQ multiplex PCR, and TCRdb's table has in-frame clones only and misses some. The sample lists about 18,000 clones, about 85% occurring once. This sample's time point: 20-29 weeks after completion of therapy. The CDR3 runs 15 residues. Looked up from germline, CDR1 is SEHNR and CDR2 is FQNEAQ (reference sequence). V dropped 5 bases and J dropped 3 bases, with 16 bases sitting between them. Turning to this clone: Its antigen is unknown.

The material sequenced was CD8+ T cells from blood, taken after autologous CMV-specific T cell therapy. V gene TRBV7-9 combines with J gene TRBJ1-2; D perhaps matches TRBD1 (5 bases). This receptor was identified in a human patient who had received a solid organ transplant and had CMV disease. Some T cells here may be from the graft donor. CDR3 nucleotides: TGTGCCAGCAGCCGAGGGCAGGGAGTCGACTATGGCTACACCTTC. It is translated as CASSRGQGVDYGYTF.